Reported below is one T cell receptor (beta chain). This table comes from immunoSEQ multiplex PCR, and its TCRdb copy is limited to in-frame clones, with some not included. This table holds roughly 160,000 clones, 70% to 85% found once. CDR3 length: 13 amino acids. V shed 5 bases, J shed 11 bases, and the junction held 11 bases outside the gene matches. Germline CDR1 and CDR2: PRHDT and FYEKMQ (reference sequence). These data originate in a study of blood T cell repertoires in COVID-19. Sequenced material: PBMCs or T cells enriched from blood (not recorded which). The sequence was obtained from a woman in her seventies in a cohort exposed to, infected with or recovered from COVID-19 (not recorded which). The V gene is TRBV13, the J gene TRBJ1-1; 7 bases align to TRBD1. This chain's CDR3 is CASSQKVTGVAFF. In nucleotides, the CDR3 is TGTGCCAGCAGCCAAAAGGTAACAGGGGTGGCTTTCTTT.